Only one count was recorded for the clone carrying this T cell receptor beta chain. The antigen is not known. This sample stems from a study of a mutant IDH1 vaccine in newly diagnosed glioma. Across the study: Patients began vaccination 4-6 weeks after radiotherapy alone, or with temozolomide cycles. Treated patients, 62.5% male and roughly 40% female, averaged roughly 40 years of age.

Indicated time point: week 11, during vaccination. Every vaccination contained 300 ug of the mutant IDH1 20-mer peptide and was paired with topical imiquimod. This table comes from immunoSEQ multiplex PCR, and its TCRdb copy is limited to in-frame clones, with some not included. The sample contains 31,000 or so clones, approximately 78% of which appear only once. The receptor was isolated from a man in his thirties or forties with glioma. The material sequenced was PBMCs, taken from a glioma patient whose treatment included an IDH1 peptide vaccine.

As DNA, the CDR3 is TGTGCCAGCTCACCCGCCCGACAGGGGGCGGGTGAGCAGTACTTC. Amino acids: CASSPARQGAGEQYF. V usage is TRBV18 and J usage is TRBJ2-7, with 10 bases lining up with TRBD1. Per the germline V gene, CDR1 is KGHSH and CDR2 is LQKENI. Trimming cost V 3 bases and J 7 bases; bases outside gene matches: 9. The CDR3 sequence is 15 residues long.